This entry lists 20 T cell receptor beta chains sequenced from one sample in a study of blood T cell repertoires in COVID-19. Sequenced by immunoSEQ multiplex PCR; TCRdb stores in-frame clones only, minus some. The profile covers around 100,000 clones, with about nine tenths appearing a single time and over 5% taken by the ten largest. The sequencing sample was made of peripheral blood. The source of these receptors is a man aged 60-69 years with COVID-19, enrolled during active disease.

The V call is TRBV9, the J call TRBJ2-7; 8 nucleotides match TRBD2. The junction had 5 bases not matched to a gene; V was cut back by 0 bases and J by 3 bases. The CDR3 runs to 15 residues. Germline V gene sequence: CDR1 SGDLS, CDR2 YYNGEE. CDR3 sequence reads: CASSVGASGHYEQYF. Written as DNA, the CDR3 is TGTGCCAGCAGCGTAGGAGCTAGCGGGCACTACGAGCAGTACTTC. Together with reference TRBV9 and TRBJ2-7, the CDR3 gives the full variable domain: DSGVTQTPKHLITATGQRVTLRCSPRSGDLSVYWYQQSLDQGLQFLIQYYNGEERAKGNILERFSAQQFPDLHSELNLSSLELGDSALYFCASSVGASGHYEQYFGPGTRLTVT.

The V call is TRBV24-1, the J call TRBJ2-7, with 7 bases that match TRBD1. The CDR3 has 13 amino acids. J gave up 1 base and V 9 bases, and 5 bases lay outside the gene matches. CDR1 is KGHDR and CDR2 is SFDVKD in the germline V gene. CDR3 DNA: TGTGCCACCGGGACAGCCACATCCTACGAGCAGTACTTC. This gives the protein CATGTATSYEQYF.

The V and J genes are TRBV6-1 and TRBJ2-7, with D possibly matching TRBD2 (5 bases). V was shortened by 0 bases and J by 0 bases, with 9 bases between the two germline ends. The CDR3 totals 15 residues. The germline V gene encodes CDR1 MNHNS and CDR2 SASEGT. Written as DNA, the CDR3 is TGTGCCAGCAGTGAAGCCCAAGGACTCTCCTACGAGCAGTACTTC. Protein product: CASSEAQGLSYEQYF.

This sequence joins TRBV24-1 and TRBJ2-7, with 7 bases identical to TRBD1. This CDR3 has 16 amino acids. V lost 2 bases to trimming and J lost 1 base; unmatched junction nucleotides: 7. From germline, CDR1 is KGHDR and CDR2 SFDVKD. CDR3 in amino acids: CATSDYRQGVSYEQYF. DNA of the CDR3: TGTGCCACCAGTGATTATAGACAGGGAGTATCCTACGAGCAGTACTTC.

V and J are TRBV7-2 and TRBJ2-3; 7 bases fit TRBD1. The CDR3 length is 15 residues. J was trimmed by 2 bases and V by 1 base; bases with no gene match: 3. Germline V lookup: CDR1 SGHTA, CDR2 FQGNSA. The CDR3 nucleotides are TGTGCCAGCAGCTTAGGGACAGGATTCACAGATACGCAGTATTTT. It yields the protein CASSLGTGFTDTQYF.

The V call is TRBV19, the J call TRBJ2-2; D uncertain. Germline values: CDR1 LNHDA, CDR2 SQIVND (reference sequence). Trimming removed 4 bases from V and 0 bases from J, with 9 bases in between. The CDR3 has 15 amino acids. CDR3 sequence (DNA): TGTGCCAGTAGTAGGCTCACCGCGAACACCGGGGAGCTGTTTTTT. It encodes CASSRLTANTGELFF.

The rearrangement joins TRBV7-2 to TRBJ1-2; 9 positions agree with TRBD1. Germline trimming cut 2 bases from V and 4 bases from J; bases unmatched to any gene: 8. Germline V gene sequence: CDR1 SGHTA, CDR2 FQGNSA. The CDR3 runs to 16 residues. CDR3 bases: TGTGCCAGCAGCTTACCCGGACAGGGGACCATCTATGGCTACACCTTC. Translated, it gives CASSLPGQGTIYGYTF.

This clone was found a few times. The gene calls are TRBV12-5 and TRBJ2-7; no reliable D call. Germline loops: CDR1 LGHNT, CDR2 FRNRAP. V was clipped by 0 bases and J by 3 bases, with 3 bases between them. The CDR3 extends over 12 amino acids. This CDR3 reads CASGLVYYEQYF. CDR3 sequence (DNA): TGTGCTAGTGGTTTGGTTTACTACGAGCAGTACTTC.

The rearrangement links TRBV5-4 to TRBJ1-3, with D tentatively TRBD1 (5 bases). The CDR3 extends over 14 amino acids. V was shortened by 4 bases and J by 0 bases, with 8 bases between the two germline ends. CDR1 and CDR2 from the germline V gene are SGHNT and YYREEE (reference sequence). The CDR3 DNA follows: TGTGCCAGCAGCCGGGACTCCTCTGGAAACACCATATATTTT. It codes for CASSRDSSGNTIYF.

To note about this clone: At the DNA level, this CDR3 is encoded by other sequences in the same sample as well. This chain joins TRBV7-8 and TRBJ2-7, with D possibly being TRBD1 (6 bases). Trimming pared 0 bases from V and 3 bases from J, leaving 9 bases between. Germline-derived CDR1 and CDR2 are SGHVS and FQNEAQ. The CDR3 runs 14 residues. The CDR3 sequence is CASSLAGGGYEQYF. CDR3 sequence (DNA): TGTGCCAGCAGCTTAGCAGGGGGTGGCTACGAGCAGTACTTC.

This clone was recorded a few times. The V call is TRBV7-9, the J call TRBJ2-7; tentative D call: TRBD2 (7 bases). The CDR3 consists of 15 residues. Trimming cost V 1 base and J 2 bases, with 12 bases left between them. Germline CDR1 reads SEHNR; CDR2 reads FQNEAQ (reference sequence). Written as DNA, the CDR3 is TGTGCCAGCAGCTTAGAGCCCGGGGGGCCCTACGAGCAGTACTTC. Its translation is CASSLEPGGPYEQYF.

J is TRBJ1-2 and V is TRBV3-1 (or the pseudogene TRBV3-2), with 8 positions matching TRBD1. J was trimmed by 5 bases and V by 0 bases; bases with no gene match: 8. The CDR3 totals 16 residues. Germline CDR1 reads LGHDT; CDR2 reads YNNKEL (reference sequence). DNA of the CDR3: TGTGCCAGCAGCCAAGAATGGCAGGGGGCTTGGTATGGCTACACCTTC. Its protein product is CASSQEWQGAWYGYTF.

The chain is built from TRBV7-9 and TRBJ2-3; 9 positions match TRBD2. This CDR3 is built from 14 residues. V trimming: 5 bases; J trimming: 2 bases; junction bases outside the gene matches: 2. Germline-derived CDR1 and CDR2 are SEHNR and FQNEAQ (reference sequence). CDR3 nucleotide sequence: TGTGCCAGCAGCCCTAGCGGGAACACAGATACGCAGTATTTT. Amino acids: CASSPSGNTDTQYF.

This clone was recorded once. The chain links TRBV28 to TRBJ1-4, with 7 bases identical to TRBD1. V shed 3 bases, J shed 0 bases, and the junction held 7 bases outside the gene matches. The CDR3 loop spans 17 amino acids. Germline CDR1 reads MDHEN; CDR2 reads SYDVKM. CDR3 in DNA: TGTGCCAGCAGTTTTACGGGACAGCTCGCAACTAATGAAAAACTGTTTTTT. It specifies CASSFTGQLATNEKLFF.

This chain joins TRBV30 and TRBJ1-2, with 10 bases identical to TRBD1. This CDR3 is 14 amino acids long. The V and J ends lost 2 bases and 4 bases, in that order; junction bases with no gene match: 4. The germline V gene has CDR1 GTSNPN and CDR2 SVGIG (reference sequence). Here the CDR3 reads CAWSSGQGGYGYTF. The DNA of the CDR3 is TGTGCCTGGAGTTCCGGACAGGGGGGCTATGGCTACACCTTC.

The chain links TRBV28 to TRBJ1-5, with 10 bases that match TRBD1. This CDR3 contains 14 residues. Germline values: CDR1 MDHEN, CDR2 SYDVKM. J was trimmed by 6 bases and V by 6 bases; bases with no gene match: 5. CDR3 nucleotides: TGTGCCAGCAGACCCGGGACAGGGGTTCAGCCCCAGCATTTT. Translation gives CASRPGTGVQPQHF.

The chain employs TRBV29-1 and TRBJ1-1; tentatively, D is TRBD1 (6 bases). Trimming removed 8 bases from V and 7 bases from J, with 20 bases in between. The CDR3 runs to 13 residues. Germline values: CDR1 SQVTM, CDR2 ANQGSEA. The CDR3 DNA reads as TGCAGCACAAGGCGGGCAGGGGATAATGAAGCTTTCTTT. This translates into CSTRRAGDNEAFF.

The rearrangement joins TRBV5-6 to TRBJ1-2; D not resolved. The CDR3 covers 15 residues. From germline, CDR1 is SGHDT and CDR2 YYEEEE. V lost 4 bases to trimming and J lost 6 bases, with 19 bases between them. CDR3 bases: TGTGCCAGCAGCCCCTTTCTATCCCCCGCGGATGGCTACACCTTC. Translating gives CASSPFLSPADGYTF.

The rearrangement links TRBV24-1 to TRBJ2-7; 7 bases map to TRBD1. J was trimmed by 0 bases and V by 5 bases; bases with no gene match: 0. The germline V gene has CDR1 KGHDR and CDR2 SFDVKD. The CDR3 sequence is 13 residues long. For the CDR3, the DNA is TGTGCCACCAGTGGGGACAGCTCCTACGAGCAGTACTTC. It is translated as CATSGDSSYEQYF.

This rearrangement joins TRBV11-2 to TRBJ2-5, with D maybe TRBD1 (6 bases). The V and J ends lost 3 bases and 5 bases respectively, with 13 bases between them. This CDR3 has 14 residues. Germline V gene sequence: CDR1 SGHAT, CDR2 FQNNGV. The CDR3 region is CASSFPGDGETQYF. The CDR3 DNA is TGTGCCAGCAGCTTCCCAGGGGATGGTGAGACCCAGTACTTC.